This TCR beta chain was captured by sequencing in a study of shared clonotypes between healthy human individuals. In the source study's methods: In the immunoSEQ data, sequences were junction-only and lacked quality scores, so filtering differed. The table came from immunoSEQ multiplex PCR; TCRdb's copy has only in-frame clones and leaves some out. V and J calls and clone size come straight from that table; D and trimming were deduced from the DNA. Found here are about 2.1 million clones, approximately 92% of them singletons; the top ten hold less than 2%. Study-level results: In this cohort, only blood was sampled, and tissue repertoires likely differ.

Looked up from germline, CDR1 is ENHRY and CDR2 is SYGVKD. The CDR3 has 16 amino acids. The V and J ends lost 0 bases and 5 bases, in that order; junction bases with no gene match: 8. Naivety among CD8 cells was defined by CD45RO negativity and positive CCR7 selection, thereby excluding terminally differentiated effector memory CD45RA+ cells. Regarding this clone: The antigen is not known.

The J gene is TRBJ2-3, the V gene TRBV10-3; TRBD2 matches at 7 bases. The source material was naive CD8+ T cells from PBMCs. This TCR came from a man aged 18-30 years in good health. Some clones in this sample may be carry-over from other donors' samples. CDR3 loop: CAISESAGVVIDTQYF. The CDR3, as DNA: TGTGCCATCAGTGAGTCGGCGGGAGTAGTTATAGATACGCAGTATTTT.